The 24 T cell receptor beta chains given below trace back to one sample, sequenced in a study of regulatory T cells in long-lasting Graves disease. Time point indicated: persistent/refractory GD, antithyroid drugs over 5 years with positive TRAb. From RNA extracted from PBMCs, the TCR library was made. Sequencing libraries for TCR beta were prepared with iRepertoire HTBI primers and Arm-PCR of CDR3 regions. From the multiplex PCR reads, TCRdb called clonotypes with MiXCR, one entry per CDR3 protein. The data hold 700,000 or so distinct CDR3 sequences, with 30% observed a single time. The starting material was peripheral blood mononuclear cells (PBMCs), obtained when the disease was refractory, from a patient treated with antithyroid drugs. The receptors were sampled from a female donor with Graves disease.

This clonotype came up a few times. The chain couples TRBV19 to TRBJ2-5, with TRBD1 matching over 11 bases. The length of the CDR3 is 17 residues. Losses at the gene ends were 5 bases for V and 4 bases for J; bases not matched to a gene: 12. In germline, CDR1 is LNHDA, CDR2 SQIVND (reference sequence). In DNA form, the CDR3 reads TGTGCCAGTAGTCCCTCCCCCGGACAGGGGGCTATAGAGACCCAGTACTTC. Protein product: CASSPSPGQGAIETQYF.

The rearrangement uses TRBV6-1 and TRBJ2-7; TRBD2 agrees at 7 bases. The ends lost 2 bases at V and 3 bases at J; junction bases unmatched: 7. CDR1 and CDR2 (germline): MNHNS, SASEGT. This CDR3 comprises 15 residues. The CDR3 sequence: CASSESERDLYEQYF. DNA of the CDR3: TGTGCCAGCAGTGAATCGGAGCGGGACCTCTACGAGCAGTACTTC.

As regards this clonotype: In this CDR3 the conserved last residue, phenylalanine or tryptophan, is missing, so a read error is likely. This rearrangement joins TRBV3-1 to TRBJ2-7; D is possibly TRBD1 (7 bases). The germline CDR1 and CDR2 sequences are LGHDT and YNNKEL (reference sequence). Trimming removed 2 bases at V and 6 bases at J, with 14 bases between. This CDR3 is 14 amino acids long. DNA for the CDR3: TGTGCCAGCAGCCAACGACAGGGAGGTGGCGAGCAGTACATC. This encodes CASSQRQGGGEQYI.

This clonotype was observed a handful of times. CDR3 coding DNA: TGCAGTGCCACTGAGTACGAGGGTAATGAAAAACTGTTTTTT. This sequence encodes CSATEYEGNEKLFF. This chain connects TRBV20-1 to TRBJ1-4; no clear D gene. The germline V gene encodes CDR1 DFQATT and CDR2 SNEGSKA (reference sequence). V lost 6 bases and J lost 4, with 15 bases in between. This CDR3 comprises 14 residues.

The rearrangement joins TRBV12-3 or TRBV12-4 to TRBJ1-1, with D perhaps TRBD1 (5 bases). V lost 2 bases to trimming and J lost 7 bases, with 17 bases between them. The CDR3 sequence is 15 residues long. The CDR3: CASSLIAWGNDEAFF. CDR3 DNA sequence: TGTGCCAGCAGTTTAATAGCTTGGGGGAACGATGAAGCTTTCTTT.

In its sample, this clonotype was seen many times. The rearrangement joins TRBV12-3 or TRBV12-4 to TRBJ2-7; D possibly corresponds to TRBD1 (5 bases). The V end lost 5 bases, the J end lost 7 bases, and 18 bases lay between the germline ends. The CDR3 contains 14 residues. The CDR3 nucleotides read TGTGCCAGCAGTGGTCAGGGTAGGGGAAGGGAGCAGTACTTC. It is translated as CASSGQGRGREQYF.

This clonotype has a count of ten or more. This chain uses TRBV12-3 or TRBV12-4 with TRBJ1-5; D unclear. V lost 3 bases, J lost 4 bases, and 4 bases lay in between. The CDR3 totals 12 residues. Here the CDR3 reads CASSLVNQPQHF. CDR3 sequence (DNA): TGTGCCAGCAGTTTGGTAAATCAGCCCCAGCATTTT.

This clonotype was seen only a few times. V and J are TRBV5-8 and TRBJ1-5, with D maybe TRBD1 (6 bases). The CDR3 is 16 amino acids. The germline V gene encodes CDR1 SGHTS and CDR2 YDEGEE. Between the trimmed V and J ends, which lost 3 bases and 0 bases, there was a span of 13 bases. The CDR3 region has the DNA TGTGCCAGCAGCTGGAAACAGGGTTATAGCAATCAGCCCCAGCATTTT. This sequence encodes CASSWKQGYSNQPQHF. Based on the CDR3 plus reference TRBV5-8 and TRBJ1-5, the full variable domain is EAGVTQSPTHLIKTRGQQATLRCSPISGHTSVYWYQQALGLGLQFLLWYDEGEERNRGNFPPRFSGRQFPNYSSELNVNALELEDSALYLCASSWKQGYSNQPQHFGDGTRLSIL.

The rearrangement links TRBV6-2 or TRBV6-3 to TRBJ2-5, with 8 nucleotides matching TRBD2. The V and J ends lost 2 bases and 4 bases, in that order; junction bases with no gene match: 12. The CDR3 has 17 residues. CDR1 and CDR2 from the germline V gene are MNHEY and SVGEGT. CDR3 loop: CASSYGGGGSPAETQYF. DNA of the CDR3: TGTGCCAGCAGTTACGGGGGCGGGGGGAGTCCGGCAGAGACCCAGTACTTC.

The chain is built from TRBV20-1 and TRBJ2-5; 9 positions agree with TRBD2. Germline V lookup: CDR1 DFQATT, CDR2 SNEGSKA (reference sequence). The length of the CDR3 is 15 residues. Trimming cost V 3 bases and J 0 bases; bases outside gene matches: 5. This CDR3 reads CSARFLAGYQETQYF. DNA for the CDR3: TGCAGTGCTAGGTTTCTAGCGGGGTACCAAGAGACCCAGTACTTC.

The genes are TRBV6-5 and TRBJ2-2, with TRBD1 as a possible D gene (5 bases). There are 15 residues in the CDR3. Germline CDR1 is MNHEY and CDR2 is SVGAGI. Trimming pared 1 base from V and 3 bases from J, leaving 9 bases between. Written as DNA, the CDR3 is TGTGCCAGCAGTTACTTAGGGGCAGACACCGGGGAGCTGTTTTTT. Translation gives CASSYLGADTGELFF.

This clonotype was counted a few times. V gene TRBV10-3 combines with J gene TRBJ1-1; no clear D. Trimming removed 3 bases from V and 0 bases from J, with 11 bases in between. The germline CDR1 and CDR2 sequences are ENHRY and SYGVKD. The CDR3 loop spans 15 amino acids. The CDR3 coding sequence is TGTGCCATCAGTGATTCGGGTGGCGTGAACACTGAAGCTTTCTTT. Translating it yields CAISDSGGVNTEAFF.

The V call is TRBV5-1, the J call TRBJ1-4; D ambiguous. This CDR3 is built from 17 residues. V lost 0 bases, J lost 0 bases, and 12 bases lay in between. Germline V lookup: CDR1 SGHRS, CDR2 YFSETQ. The CDR3 spells CASSLAVPVATNEKLFF. Written as DNA, the CDR3 is TGCGCCAGCAGCTTGGCTGTTCCGGTAGCAACTAATGAAAAACTGTTTTTT.

This chain joins TRBV29-1 and TRBJ1-1, with D unresolved. This CDR3 has 17 residues. V gave up 0 bases and J gave up 0 bases, with 17 bases separating them. The germline V gene has CDR1 SQVTM and CDR2 ANQGSEA. For the CDR3, the DNA is TGCAGCGTTGAAGATCAGGCTAAGGTCCCAATGAACACTGAAGCTTTCTTT. Translating gives CSVEDQAKVPMNTEAFF.

This clonotype has only a few counts. The V gene is TRBV7-9, the J gene TRBJ2-7, with TRBD2 matching over 7 bases. With 5 bases clipped from V and 3 bases from J, the junction kept 10 bases outside the gene matches. Germline V gene lookup returns CDR1 SEHNR and CDR2 FQNEAQ (reference sequence). This CDR3 region has 15 residues. The CDR3 DNA sequence: TGTGCCAGCAGCCTGGGGGGGGTTGGGCGCTACGAGCAGTACTTC. Translation gives CASSLGGVGRYEQYF. Full variable domain (outside the CDR3, taken from reference TRBV7-9 and TRBJ2-7): DTGVSQNPRHKITKRGQNVTFRCDPISEHNRLYWYRQTLGQGPEFLTYFQNEAQLEKSRLLSDRFSAERPKGSFSTLEIQRTEQGDSAMYLCASSLGGVGRYEQYFGPGTRLTVT.

This clonotype has ten or more counts. The chain employs TRBV2 and TRBJ2-7; weak D call: TRBD1 (5 bases). The CDR3 is 12 residues long. Germline CDR1 and CDR2: SNHLY and FYNNEI. V lost 5 bases, J lost 6 bases, and 11 bases lay in between. The CDR3 nucleotides are TGTGCCAGCAGTACTTCAGGGTTCGAGCAGTACTTC. Translation: CASSTSGFEQYF. The whole variable domain, filled in from reference TRBV2 and TRBJ2-7, reads EPEVTQTPSHQVTQMGQEVILRCVPISNHLYFYWYRQILGQKVEFLVSFYNNEISEKSEIFDDQFSVERPDGSNFTLKIRSTKLEDSAMYFCASSTSGFEQYFGPGTRLTVT.

This chain links TRBV5-1 with TRBJ2-1; 11 bases map to TRBD2. The CDR3 extends over 15 amino acids. Germline trimming cut 0 bases from V and 7 bases from J; bases unmatched to any gene: 3. Germline V lookup: CDR1 SGHRS, CDR2 YFSETQ. As DNA, the CDR3 is TGCGCCAGCAGCTTGGGACTAGCGGGACTGAATGAGCAGTTCTTC. This sequence encodes CASSLGLAGLNEQFF.

This clonotype was recorded at least ten times. The chain couples TRBV20-1 to TRBJ1-2; 7 positions agree with TRBD1. The J segment lost 8 bases and the V segment lost 1 base, leaving 7 bases of the junction unmatched. This CDR3 comprises 13 residues. Germline V CDR1 and CDR2: DFQATT, SNEGSKA (reference sequence). CDR3 bases: TGCAGTGCTAGAGTCGGACAGGAAGGCGGCTACACCTTC. It encodes CSARVGQEGGYTF.

The table lists this clonotype with a few counts. J is TRBJ1-3 and V is TRBV6-1; tentatively, D is TRBD1 (5 bases). Germline V lookup: CDR1 MNHNS, CDR2 SASEGT. Trimming took 7 bases from V and 4 from J, leaving 14 bases between them. The CDR3 extends over 14 amino acids. CDR3 coding DNA: TGTGCCAGCACCCTCCGGGGCTCAGGAAACACCATATATTTT. The encoded protein is CASTLRGSGNTIYF.

This clonotype has a handful of counts. This sequence joins TRBV29-1 and TRBJ2-5, with 11 bases identical to TRBD2. With 7 bases clipped from V and 1 base from J, the junction kept 5 bases outside the gene matches. The CDR3 consists of 14 residues. CDR1 SQVTM and CDR2 ANQGSEA come from the germline V gene. The chain's CDR3 is CSGGTSGFQETQYF. CDR3 bases: TGCAGCGGGGGGACTAGCGGCTTCCAAGAGACCCAGTACTTC.

This clonotype was counted between two and nine times. This chain connects TRBV3-1 to TRBJ1-4; D gene unclear. Germline CDR1 and CDR2: LGHDT and YNNKEL (reference sequence). The V gene lost 2 bases and the J gene lost 8 bases, with 9 bases spanning the gap. CDR3 length equals 13 residues. The CDR3 sequence is CASSQSLNEKLFF. The DNA for the CDR3 is TGTGCCAGCAGCCAATCCCTCAACGAAAAACTGTTTTTT.

This clonotype has a handful of counts. This chain connects TRBV29-1 to TRBJ1-2; TRBD1 aligns across 7 bases. Germline CDR1 is SQVTM and CDR2 is ANQGSEA. The ends lost 4 bases at V and 1 base at J; junction bases unmatched: 6. There are 14 residues in the CDR3. CDR3 DNA: TGCAGCGTTGGCCTTAGACAGGGTAACTATGGCTACACCTTC. Protein: CSVGLRQGNYGYTF.

This clonotype was picked up a small number of times. This chain joins TRBV20-1 and TRBJ2-7; 8 nucleotides align to TRBD2. With 0 bases clipped from V and 1 base from J, the junction kept 2 bases outside the gene matches. The CDR3 totals 14 residues. Germline V gene sequence: CDR1 DFQATT, CDR2 SNEGSKA (reference sequence). The CDR3 bases are TGCAGTGCTAGAGAGGGCGGGAGGTCCTACGAGCAGTACTTC. Its translation is CSAREGGRSYEQYF.

J is TRBJ2-3 and V is TRBV5-1; D ambiguous. V lost 1 base, J lost 2 bases, and 5 bases lay in between. From germline, CDR1 is SGHRS and CDR2 YFSETQ. CDR3 length: 13 residues. The CDR3 reads CASSLITTDTQYF. The CDR3 bases are TGCGCCAGCAGCTTGATTACCACAGATACGCAGTATTTT.